These T cell receptor beta chains were read from a single sample in a study of glioma-infiltrating T cells after dendritic cell vaccination. Sequenced by immunoSEQ multiplex PCR; TCRdb stores in-frame clones only, minus some. The sample carries 55,000 to 75,000 clones, about 80% recorded once. This material consisted of blood, taken after dendritic cell vaccination. These TCRs come from a human donor with glioblastoma. The CDR3 runs from the conserved cysteine through the conserved F or W. D genes are given only for firm matches. Rows give clone size only sometimes, using once, few, many, or a class for an expanded clone.

CDR3 protein,CDR3 DNA,D gene,J gene,V gene,clone size
CASSLAPGNTIYF,TGCGCCAGCAGCTTGGCTCCTGGAAACACCATATATTTT,.,TRBJ1-3,TRBV5-1,.
CASSSTGNSPLHF,TGTGCCAGCAGCTCAACAGGGAATTCACCCCTCCACTTT,.,TRBJ1-6,TRBV13,.
CASSYSRGGTYNEQFF,TGTGCCAGCAGTTACTCGAGAGGGGGAACTTACAATGAGCAGTTCTTC,.,TRBJ2-1,TRBV6-5,.
CASSLGLRYNEQFF,TGTGCCAGCAGCTTGGGACTCAGATACAATGAGCAGTTCTTC,.,TRBJ2-1,TRBV5-6,.
CASIKSQGQAAITGNTIYF,TGTGCCAGCATTAAATCCCAGGGACAGGCGGCTATTACGGGGAACACCATATATTTT,TRBD1,TRBJ1-3,TRBV7-9,.
CASSLAENGGIGETQYF,TGCGCCAGCAGCTTGGCCGAAAACGGAGGTATCGGGGAGACCCAGTACTTC,.,TRBJ2-5,TRBV5-1,few
CASSQDVGREYGYTF,TGTGCCAGCAGCCAAGATGTTGGGAGGGAGTATGGCTACACCTTC,.,TRBJ1-2,TRBV4-2,.
CAIGQGNTGELFF,TGTGCCATCGGACAGGGGAACACCGGGGAGCTGTTTTTT,TRBD1,TRBJ2-2,TRBV27,.
CSVELRGGYTF,TGCAGCGTTGAATTAAGAGGGGGCTACACCTTC,.,TRBJ1-2,TRBV29-1,.
CAWSVFSGSTESYNEQFF,TGTGCCTGGAGTGTATTTTCTGGGTCGACGGAGTCCTACAATGAGCAGTTCTTC,.,TRBJ2-1,TRBV30,.
CASSEAADNQPQHF,TGTGCCAGCAGTGAAGCGGCGGACAATCAGCCCCAGCATTTT,.,TRBJ1-5,TRBV6-1,.
CASSLVSSAEAFF,TGTGCCAGCAGCTTAGTCTCCAGTGCTGAAGCTTTCTTT,.,TRBJ1-1,TRBV11-3,.
CASSNLGAYEQYF,TGTGCCAGCAGTAATCTGGGGGCTTACGAGCAGTACTTC,.,TRBJ2-7,TRBV27,.
CASSLESYGNSPLHF,TGCGCCAGCAGCTTGGAAAGTTACGGTAATTCACCCCTCCACTTT,.,TRBJ1-6,TRBV5-1,.
CASSSGGGGYEQYF,TGCGCCAGCAGCTCCGGCGGCGGAGGCTACGAGCAGTACTTC,.,TRBJ2-7,TRBV5-1,.
CASSADSGTAEQFF,TGTGCCAGCAGCGCCGACTCCGGGACAGCTGAGCAGTTCTTC,TRBD1,TRBJ2-1,TRBV5-4,.
CASSEGTHQPQHF,TGTGCCAGCAGTGAGGGCACCCATCAGCCCCAGCATTTT,.,TRBJ1-5,TRBV6-4,.
CASSSYGGAETQYF,TGTGCCAGCAGCTCGTACGGCGGGGCGGAGACCCAGTACTTC,.,TRBJ2-5,TRBV7-3,.
CASGRTGDYGYTF,TGTGCCAGCGGAAGGACAGGGGACTATGGCTACACCTTC,TRBD1,TRBJ1-2,TRBV7-9,.
CASTRDTEAFF,TGTGCCAGCACCCGGGACACTGAAGCTTTCTTT,.,TRBJ1-1,TRBV7-9,.
CSARGHRGYTF,TGCAGTGCCAGGGGGCATCGTGGCTACACCTTC,TRBD1,TRBJ1-2,TRBV20-1,.
CASSYLPGELFF,TGTGCCAGCAGTTATCTCCCCGGGGAGCTGTTTTTT,.,TRBJ2-2,TRBV6-5,few
CASSTGQGPRPNTEAFF,TGTGCCAGCTCAACGGGACAGGGTCCTCGGCCGAACACTGAAGCTTTCTTT,TRBD1,TRBJ1-1,TRBV18,.
CASKVSGEGPYNEQFF,TGTGCCAGCAAAGTTAGCGGGGAGGGTCCCTACAATGAGCAGTTCTTC,TRBD2,TRBJ2-1,TRBV5-4,.
CASRPGGGYEQYF,TGTGCCAGCAGGCCGGGGGGCGGCTACGAGCAGTACTTC,.,TRBJ2-7,TRBV6-1,.
CASSVGTGDPYEQYF,TGTGCCAGCAGCGTTGGGACAGGGGACCCCTACGAGCAGTACTTC,TRBD1,TRBJ2-7,TRBV9,.
CAISSEVDYGYTF,TGTGCCATCAGTTCGGAGGTGGACTATGGCTACACCTTC,.,TRBJ1-2,TRBV10-3,.
CAWSGQGGTEQYF,TGTGCCTGGAGTGGACAGGGGGGGACCGAGCAGTACTTC,TRBD1,TRBJ2-7,TRBV30,.
CATSRGTGFVAETQYF,TGTGCCACCAGCAGAGGAACAGGGTTTGTAGCAGAGACCCAGTACTTC,.,TRBJ2-5,TRBV15,.
CASSARGGAGGAFF,TGTGCCAGCAGTGCCCGCGGGGGGGCGGGTGGAGCTTTCTTT,.,TRBJ1-1,TRBV6-1,.
CASSPRSAWRGGVGAKNIQYF,TGTGCCAGCAGCCCCCGTTCTGCCTGGCGGGGGGGGGTTGGGGCCAAAAACATTCAGTACTTC,TRBD2,TRBJ2-4,TRBV7-8,.
CASRSRRTGSYEQYF,TGTGCCAGCAGGTCAAGGAGGACAGGGTCCTACGAGCAGTACTTC,TRBD1,TRBJ2-7,TRBV6-5,.
CASGPRRDKETQYF,TGTGCTAGTGGTCCAAGACGGGACAAAGAGACCCAGTACTTC,.,TRBJ2-5,TRBV12-5,.
CASRTGGVRYGYTF,TGTGCCAGTCGGACAGGGGGCGTCCGCTATGGCTACACCTTC,TRBD1,TRBJ1-2,TRBV19,once
CASSEGQGYYGYTF,TGCGCCAGCAGCGAGGGACAGGGATACTATGGCTACACCTTC,TRBD1,TRBJ1-2,TRBV5-1,.
CASSQTGVANNEQFF,TGTGCCAGCAGCCAGACAGGGGTCGCCAACAATGAGCAGTTCTTC,TRBD1,TRBJ2-1,TRBV11-2,.
CASSLDGGGASDTQYF,TGCGCCAGCAGCTTGGACGGCGGGGGGGCGTCAGATACGCAGTATTTT,TRBD2,TRBJ2-3,TRBV5-1,.
CASSRTRGEQFF,TGTGCCAGCTCCCGGACTCGCGGTGAGCAGTTCTTC,.,TRBJ2-1,TRBV2,.
CASSFRRGANEKLFF,TGTGCCAGCAGCTTCCGGAGGGGAGCTAATGAAAAACTGTTTTTT,.,TRBJ1-4,TRBV13,few
CASPAGQRVHGYTF,TGTGCCAGTCCGGCGGGACAGAGGGTGCATGGCTACACCTTC,TRBD1,TRBJ1-2,TRBV27,.
CASSHGTGGRGYTEAFF,TGCGCCAGCTCACATGGGACAGGGGGTAGGGGGTACACTGAAGCTTTCTTT,TRBD1,TRBJ1-1,TRBV5-1,.
CAWIPRGGGDGYTF,TGTGCCTGGATCCCACGGGGAGGAGGGGATGGCTACACCTTC,.,TRBJ1-2,TRBV30,.
CASSPNRETQYF,TGTGCCAGCAGTCCTAATCGGGAGACCCAGTACTTC,.,TRBJ2-5,TRBV2,.
CASSSRGRSGGRTGELFF,TGTGCCAGCAGCTCCCGAGGGCGAAGCGGGGGTCGGACCGGGGAGCTGTTTTTT,TRBD2,TRBJ2-2,TRBV7-8,.
CASRDRTLGTIYF,TGTGCCAGCAGGGACAGAACCTTAGGCACCATATATTTT,.,TRBJ1-3,TRBV11-2,once
CAISRDYEQYF,TGTGCCATCAGCCGAGACTACGAGCAGTACTTC,.,TRBJ2-7,TRBV10-3,few
CASSPPGVTGNQPQHF,TGCGCCAGCAGCCCCCCAGGGGTTACGGGCAATCAGCCCCAGCATTTT,.,TRBJ1-5,TRBV23-1,.
CASSSSRANYGYTF,TGTGCCAGCAGTTCGTCCCGGGCTAACTATGGCTACACCTTC,.,TRBJ1-2,TRBV7-9,.
CASSLYGEGGEAFF,TGTGCCAGCAGTCTTTACGGGGAGGGGGGGGAAGCTTTCTTT,.,TRBJ1-1,TRBV27,.
CASSLASGRALDSNQPQHF,TGTGCCAGCAGCTTAGCTTCAGGCAGGGCGCTTGATAGCAATCAGCCCCAGCATTTT,.,TRBJ1-5,TRBV7-8,few
CASSRDRGLEQYF,TGTGCCAGCAGTAGGGACAGGGGGCTTGAGCAGTACTTC,TRBD1,TRBJ2-7,TRBV11-2,.
CASSGTPGLAANEQFF,TGTGCCAGCAGCGGAACCCCGGGACTTGCTGCGAATGAGCAGTTCTTC,.,TRBJ2-1,TRBV7-8,.
CASSITSGVSTDTQYF,TGTGCCAGTAGTATAACTAGCGGGGTTAGCACAGATACGCAGTATTTT,TRBD2,TRBJ2-3,TRBV19,.
CASSASGTSGKNIQYF,TGTGCCAGCAGCGCCTCCGGGACTAGCGGTAAAAACATTCAGTACTTC,TRBD2,TRBJ2-4,TRBV9,.